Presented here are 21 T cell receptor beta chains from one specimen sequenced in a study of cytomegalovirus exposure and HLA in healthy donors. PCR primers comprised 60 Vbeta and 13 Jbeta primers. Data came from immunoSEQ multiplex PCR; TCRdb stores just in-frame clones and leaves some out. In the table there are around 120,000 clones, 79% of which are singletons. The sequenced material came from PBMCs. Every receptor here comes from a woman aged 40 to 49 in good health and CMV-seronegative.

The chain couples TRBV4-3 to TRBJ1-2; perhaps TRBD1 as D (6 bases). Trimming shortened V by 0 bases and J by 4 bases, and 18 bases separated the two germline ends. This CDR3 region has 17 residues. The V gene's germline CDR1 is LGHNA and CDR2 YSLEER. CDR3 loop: CASSQDAGGAQGYGYTF. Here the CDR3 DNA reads TGCGCCAGCAGCCAAGATGCGGGGGGGGCGCAGGGCTATGGCTACACCTTC.

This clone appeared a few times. In nucleotides, the CDR3 is TGTGCCAGCGGAAGGGTTGGGGGACAAGGAAAACTGTTTTTT. Translation gives CASGRVGGQGKLFF. This chain joins TRBV6-1 and TRBJ1-4; maybe TRBD1 (6 bases). Trimming took 8 bases from V and 10 from J, leaving 20 bases between them. This CDR3 is built from 14 residues. The germline gives CDR1 MNHNS, CDR2 SASEGT.

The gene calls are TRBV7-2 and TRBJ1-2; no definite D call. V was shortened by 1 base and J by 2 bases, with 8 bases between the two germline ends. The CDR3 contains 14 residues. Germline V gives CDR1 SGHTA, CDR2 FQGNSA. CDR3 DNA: TGTGCCAGCAGCTTAGGCGTCAGGAACTATGGCTACACCTTC. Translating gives CASSLGVRNYGYTF.

CDR3 residues: CASRSNRGNEQFF. CDR3 bases: TGTGCCAGCAGATCCAACAGGGGAAATGAGCAGTTCTTC. The chain joins TRBV2 to TRBJ2-1, with 7 bases aligning to TRBD1. This CDR3 has 13 amino acids. The germline gives CDR1 SNHLY, CDR2 FYNNEI. The trim removed 6 bases at V and 7 bases at J, leaving 6 bases unmatched.

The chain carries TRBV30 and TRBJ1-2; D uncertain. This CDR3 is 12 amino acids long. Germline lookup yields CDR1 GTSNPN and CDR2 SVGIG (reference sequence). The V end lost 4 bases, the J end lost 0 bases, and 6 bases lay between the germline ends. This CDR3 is CAWMRTNYGYTF. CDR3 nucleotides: TGTGCCTGGATGCGAACTAACTATGGCTACACCTTC.

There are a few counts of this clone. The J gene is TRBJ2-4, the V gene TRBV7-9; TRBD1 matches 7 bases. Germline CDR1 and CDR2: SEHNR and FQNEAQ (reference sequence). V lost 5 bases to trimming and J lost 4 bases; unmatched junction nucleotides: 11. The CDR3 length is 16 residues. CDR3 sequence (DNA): TGTGCCAGCAGCGCCTACTACGACAGGGATAAAAACATTCAGTACTTC. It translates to CASSAYYDRDKNIQYF.

CDR3 in amino acids: CASSVQPSNQPQHF. The CDR3 nucleotides are TGTGCCAGCAGTGTACAGCCTAGCAATCAGCCCCAGCATTTT. The genes are TRBV6-4 and TRBJ1-5; D gene unclear. The CDR3 runs to 14 residues. Looked up from germline, CDR1 is MRHNA and CDR2 is SNTAGT. V lost 4 bases and J lost 0, with 7 bases in between.

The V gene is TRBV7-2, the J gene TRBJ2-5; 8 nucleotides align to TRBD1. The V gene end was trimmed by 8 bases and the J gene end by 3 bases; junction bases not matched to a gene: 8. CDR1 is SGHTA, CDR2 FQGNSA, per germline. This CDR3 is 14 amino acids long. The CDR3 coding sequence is TGTGCCAGCGGGGGGCAGGACAGGGAAGAGACCCAGTACTTC. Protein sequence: CASGGQDREETQYF.

In nucleotides, the CDR3 is TGTGCCAGCAGCTTGGTCGGAGGGAATACGCAGTATTTT. This sequence encodes CASSLVGGNTQYF. V is TRBV5-4 and J is TRBJ2-3; perhaps TRBD2 as D (6 bases). V lost 0 bases to trimming and J lost 7 bases, with 9 bases between them. The length of the CDR3 is 13 residues. Germline CDR1 SGHNT, CDR2 YYREEE (reference sequence).

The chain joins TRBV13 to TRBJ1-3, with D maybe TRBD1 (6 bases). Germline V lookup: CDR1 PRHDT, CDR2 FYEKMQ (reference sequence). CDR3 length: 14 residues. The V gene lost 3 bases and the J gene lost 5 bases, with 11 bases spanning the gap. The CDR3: CASSFGQSRNTIYF. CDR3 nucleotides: TGTGCCAGCAGCTTCGGACAGAGTAGAAACACCATATATTTT.

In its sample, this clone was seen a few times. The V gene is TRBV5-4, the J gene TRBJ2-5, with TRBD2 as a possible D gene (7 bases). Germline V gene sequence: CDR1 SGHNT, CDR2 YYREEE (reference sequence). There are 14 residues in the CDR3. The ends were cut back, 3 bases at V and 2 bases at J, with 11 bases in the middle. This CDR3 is CASSYGGPQETQYF. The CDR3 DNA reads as TGTGCCAGCAGCTACGGGGGGCCGCAAGAGACCCAGTACTTC.

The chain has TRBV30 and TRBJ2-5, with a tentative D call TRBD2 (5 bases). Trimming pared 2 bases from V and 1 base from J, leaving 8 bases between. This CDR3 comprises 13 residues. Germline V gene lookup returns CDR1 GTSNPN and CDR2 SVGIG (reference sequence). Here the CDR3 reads CAWSKGVQETQYF. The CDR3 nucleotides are TGTGCCTGGAGTAAGGGAGTCCAAGAGACCCAGTACTTC.

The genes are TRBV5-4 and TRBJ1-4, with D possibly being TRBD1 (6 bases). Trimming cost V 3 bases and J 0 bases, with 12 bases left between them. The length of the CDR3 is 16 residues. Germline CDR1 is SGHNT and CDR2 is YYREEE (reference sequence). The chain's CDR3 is CASSSGGGATNEKLFF. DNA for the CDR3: TGTGCCAGCAGCTCGGGAGGGGGGGCAACTAATGAAAAACTGTTTTTT.

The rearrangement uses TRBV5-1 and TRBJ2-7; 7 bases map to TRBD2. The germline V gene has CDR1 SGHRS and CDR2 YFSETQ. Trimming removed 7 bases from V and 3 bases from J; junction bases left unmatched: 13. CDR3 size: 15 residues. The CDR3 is CASRRGSGARYEQYF. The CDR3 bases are TGCGCCAGCCGGCGGGGGTCCGGAGCCCGCTACGAGCAGTACTTC.

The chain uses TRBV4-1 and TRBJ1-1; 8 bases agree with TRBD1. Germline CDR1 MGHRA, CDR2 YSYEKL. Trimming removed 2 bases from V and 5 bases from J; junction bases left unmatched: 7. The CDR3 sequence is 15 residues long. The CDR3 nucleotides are TGCGCCAGCAGCCAACCGGACAGGGAGGGAACTGAAGCTTTCTTT. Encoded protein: CASSQPDREGTEAFF.

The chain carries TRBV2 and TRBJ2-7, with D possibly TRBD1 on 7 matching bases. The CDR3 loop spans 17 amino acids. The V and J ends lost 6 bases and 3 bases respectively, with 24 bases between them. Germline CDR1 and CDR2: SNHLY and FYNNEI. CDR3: CASRGGFLSGPDYEQYF. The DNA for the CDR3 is TGTGCCAGCAGAGGGGGCTTTCTCAGCGGGCCCGACTACGAGCAGTACTTC.

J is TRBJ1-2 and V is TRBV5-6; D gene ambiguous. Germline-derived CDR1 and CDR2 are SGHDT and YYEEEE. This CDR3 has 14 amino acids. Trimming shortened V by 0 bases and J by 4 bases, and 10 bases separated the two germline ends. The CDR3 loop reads CASSLGQASYGYTF. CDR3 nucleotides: TGTGCCAGCAGCTTGGGGCAGGCGTCCTATGGCTACACCTTC.

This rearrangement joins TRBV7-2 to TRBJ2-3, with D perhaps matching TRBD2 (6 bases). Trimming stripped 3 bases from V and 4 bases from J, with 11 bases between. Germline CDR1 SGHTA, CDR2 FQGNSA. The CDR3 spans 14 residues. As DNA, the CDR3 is TGTGCCAGCAGCTTTGCGCGCGGGGCAGATACGCAGTATTTT. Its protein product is CASSFARGADTQYF. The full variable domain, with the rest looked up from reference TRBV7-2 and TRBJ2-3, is GAGVSQSPSNKVTEKGKDVELRCDPISGHTALYWYRQSLGQGLEFLIYFQGNSAPDKSGLPSDRFSAERTGGSVSTLTIQRTQQEDSAVYLCASSFARGADTQYFGPGTRLTVL.

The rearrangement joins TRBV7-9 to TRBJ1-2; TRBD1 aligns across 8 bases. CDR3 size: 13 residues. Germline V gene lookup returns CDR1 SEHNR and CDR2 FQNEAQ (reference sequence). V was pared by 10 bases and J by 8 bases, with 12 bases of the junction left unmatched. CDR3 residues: CANNIDRGGGYTF. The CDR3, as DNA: TGTGCCAACAACATCGACAGGGGAGGAGGCTACACCTTC.

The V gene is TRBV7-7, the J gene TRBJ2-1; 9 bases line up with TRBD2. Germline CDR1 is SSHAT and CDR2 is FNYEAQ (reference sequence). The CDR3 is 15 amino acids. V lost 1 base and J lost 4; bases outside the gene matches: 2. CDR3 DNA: TGTGCCAGCAGCTTAGGGCTAGCGGGGTACAATGAGCAGTTCTTC. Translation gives CASSLGLAGYNEQFF.

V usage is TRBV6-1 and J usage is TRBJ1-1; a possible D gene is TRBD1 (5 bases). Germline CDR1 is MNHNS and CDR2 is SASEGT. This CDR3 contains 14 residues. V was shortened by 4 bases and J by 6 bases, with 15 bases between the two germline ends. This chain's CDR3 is CASSAFLGEAEAFF. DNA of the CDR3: TGTGCCAGCAGTGCTTTCCTAGGGGAGGCTGAAGCTTTCTTT.